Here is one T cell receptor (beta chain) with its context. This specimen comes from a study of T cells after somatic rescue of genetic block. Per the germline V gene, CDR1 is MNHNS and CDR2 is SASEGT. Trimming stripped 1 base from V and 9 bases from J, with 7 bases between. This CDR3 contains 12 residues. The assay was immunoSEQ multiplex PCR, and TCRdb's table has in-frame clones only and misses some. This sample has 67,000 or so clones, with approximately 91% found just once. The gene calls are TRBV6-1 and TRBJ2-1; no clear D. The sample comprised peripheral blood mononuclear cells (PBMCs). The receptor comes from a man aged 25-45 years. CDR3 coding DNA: TGTGCCAGCAGTGAAGTTGGTATTGAGCAGTTCTTC. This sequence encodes CASSEVGIEQFF.